The 7 T cell receptor beta chains below come from one sample, sequenced in a study of T cell clonality in common variable immunodeficiency. Measured with immunoSEQ multiplex PCR; TCRdb has only the in-frame clones, and not every one. Observed in the sample are over 30,000 clones, none of them singletons. Sequenced sample: peripheral blood mononuclear cells. Receptor source: a person aged 18 to 70 in good health.

In this sample, this clone turned up many times. The sequenced fragment ends 3 residues before the CDR3 boundary, so the rest is inferred from the germline J gene. V is TRBV30 and J is TRBJ2-5, with D perhaps TRBD1 (6 bases). Germline V gene sequence: CDR1 GTSNPN, CDR2 SVGIG (reference sequence). V was cut by 2 bases and J by 5 bases, with 15 bases left in between. CDR3 length equals 14 residues. The DNA read from the CDR3 is TGTGCCTGGAGTTTAACAGGGTGGAGGGAGACC. It yields the protein CAWSLTGWRET. The whole CDR3 reads CAWSLTGWRETQYF.

The table lists this clone with a few counts. An end of the junction does not agree with germline; a read error may underlie this. The CDR3 end falls 3 residues outside the read, so it is completed with the germline J gene. This chain connects TRBV7-9 to TRBJ2-3, with 8 bases fitting TRBD1. There are 15 residues in the CDR3. Per germline, CDR1 SEHNR and CDR2 FQNEAQ (reference sequence). The CDR3 DNA, read in part, is TGTTCCAGCAGCTTGGACAGGGAGGGCACAGATACG. Translation gives CSSSLDREGTDT. The whole CDR3 sequence is CSSSLDREGTDTQYF.

Note on this clone: The read ends 3 residues before the CDR3 terminus; that terminus is restored from the germline J gene. The chain recombines TRBV30 with TRBJ2-2, with D perhaps matching TRBD2 (6 bases). Looked up from germline, CDR1 is GTSNPN and CDR2 is SVGIG (reference sequence). This CDR3 has 15 residues. Partial CDR3 DNA: TGTGCCTGGACCCCCCTGCCAGGGAGGAATTCACCG. Translation gives CAWTPLPGRNSP. The complete CDR3 reads CAWTPLPGRNSPLFF.

At least ten counts were recorded for this clone. Read coverage stops 3 residues before the CDR3 terminus; the germline J gene supplies the remainder. This chain links TRBV20-1 with TRBJ2-7; D unresolved. This CDR3 spans 12 amino acids. V was clipped by 1 base and J by 6 bases, with 10 bases between them. Germline V gene lookup returns CDR1 DFQATT and CDR2 SNEGSKA (reference sequence). CDR3 DNA (partial): TGCAGTGCTAGAGCCCCTTCCCCCGAG. This codes for CSARAPSPE. The entire CDR3 protein is CSARAPSPEQYF.

Many counts were recorded for this clone. The read is 3 residues too short to cover the CDR3 end, so that end is filled in from the germline J gene. The genes are TRBV6-1 and TRBJ1-1, with 9 bases matching TRBD1. From germline, CDR1 is MNHNS and CDR2 SASEGT. Losses at the gene ends were 2 bases for V and 1 base for J; bases not matched to a gene: 8. This CDR3 comprises 17 residues. Partial CDR3 DNA: TGTGCCAGCAGTGAACCGAACAGGGGGCAAAGGAACACTGAA. Residues: CASSEPNRGQRNTE. The complete CDR3 reads CASSEPNRGQRNTEAFF.

At least ten counts were recorded for this clone. The CDR3 is cut off 3 residues early in the read; its end comes from the germline J gene. The V and J genes are TRBV5-5 and TRBJ2-7, with 7 bases fitting TRBD1. There are 15 residues in the CDR3. The V and J ends lost 0 bases and 5 bases, in that order; junction bases with no gene match: 8. Germline loops: CDR1 SGHKS, CDR2 YYEKEE (reference sequence). This CDR3 reads CASSLVTGRTDEQYF. Incomplete CDR3 DNA: TGTGCCAGCAGCTTGGTGACAGGGAGAACGGACGAG.

This clone has at least ten counts. The CDR3 is cut off 3 residues early in the read; its end comes from the germline J gene. The chain employs TRBV28 and TRBJ2-5; 8 positions agree with TRBD2. The CDR3 is made up of 13 amino acids. V lost 6 bases, J lost 2 bases, and 2 bases stayed unmatched. Germline CDR1 reads MDHEN; CDR2 reads SYDVKM. This CDR3 reads CASRTSAQETQYF. CDR3 DNA (partial): TGTGCCAGCAGGACTAGCGCTCAAGAGACC.